The 9 T cell receptor beta chains reported below all come from one sample, sequenced in a study of blood T cell repertoires in COVID-19 (dated by TCRdb to 2018 to 2020). Libraries came from the immunoSEQ multiplex PCR assay. Here the immuneACCESS table is served through TCRdb, limited to in-frame sequences with V and J called. Missing clones are a known gap in these copies; in checked studies unresolved V genes cover under half, and the rest lacks a known reason. Here the sample has roughly 100,000 clones; about 91% occur a single time. Roughly 4.9% of the sample is in the top ten clones. Source material: peripheral blood. These TCRs come from a woman aged 80 or older with active COVID-19.

The chain joins TRBV19 to TRBJ2-5, with D perhaps matching TRBD2 (5 bases). Germline V gene data show CDR1 as LNHDA and CDR2 as SQIVND (reference sequence). CDR3 size: 15 residues. Trimming took 10 bases from V and 3 from J, leaving 21 bases between them. This chain's CDR3 is CANPTNADGKETQYF. CDR3 nucleotides: TGTGCCAACCCAACAAACGCTGACGGGAAAGAGACCCAGTACTTC. Variable domain in full (rest from reference TRBV19 and TRBJ2-5): DGGITQSPKYLFRKEGQNVTLSCEQNLNHDAMYWYRQDPGQGLRLIYYSQIVNDFQKGDIAEGYSVSREKKESFPLTVTSAQKNPTAFYLCANPTNADGKETQYFGPGTRLLVL.

The rearrangement joins TRBV28 to TRBJ1-1; a weak D match, TRBD1 (6 bases). The CDR3 contains 14 residues. Germline CDR1 and CDR2: MDHEN and SYDVKM. Trimming removed 7 bases at V and 5 bases at J, with 17 bases between. The CDR3 region has the DNA TGTGCCAGCAAGAGAGGGGGTTTGGGAACTGAAGCTTTCTTT. Translated, it gives CASKRGGLGTEAFF. The whole variable domain, filled in from reference TRBV28 and TRBJ1-1, reads DVKVTQSSRYLVKRTGEKVFLECVQDMDHENMFWYRQDPGLGLRLIYFSYDVKMKEKGDIPEGYSVSREKKERFSLILESASTNQTSMYLCASKRGGLGTEAFFGQGTRLTVV.

J is TRBJ2-1 and V is TRBV29-1; a possible D gene is TRBD2 (5 bases). The CDR3 is made up of 14 amino acids. V lost 7 bases and J 5 bases, leaving 18 bases between the germline ends. Germline V gives CDR1 SQVTM, CDR2 ANQGSEA. The CDR3 nucleotides read TGCAGCGCTTATGGCGAGACTACAGACAATGAGCAGTTCTTC. It encodes CSAYGETTDNEQFF.

The chain has TRBV28 and TRBJ1-4; D not certain. V lost 1 base to trimming and J lost 4 bases, with 10 bases between them. CDR1 and CDR2 (germline): MDHEN, SYDVKM. This CDR3 is 15 amino acids long. The CDR3 DNA follows: TGTGCCAGCAGTTTATTCTCAGGTCTTAATGAAAAACTGTTTTTT. As protein: CASSLFSGLNEKLFF.

The chain uses TRBV3-1 (or the pseudogene TRBV3-2) and TRBJ1-3; D not resolved. V was cut by 1 base and J by 0 bases, with 4 bases left in between. CDR1 is LGHDT and CDR2 is YNNKEL in the germline V gene (reference sequence). This CDR3 is built from 14 residues. In DNA form, the CDR3 reads TGTGCCAGCAGCCAAGTGAGCTCTGGAAACACCATATATTTT. Residues: CASSQVSSGNTIYF.

The rearrangement uses TRBV4-3 and TRBJ2-3; TRBD2 matches at 8 bases. V dropped 4 bases and J dropped 0; count of bases not matched to a gene: 9. CDR3 length: 17 residues. Looked up from germline, CDR1 is LGHNA and CDR2 is YSLEER. The CDR3 region is CASSLSGASGSTDTQYF. In nucleotides, the CDR3 is TGCGCCAGCAGCCTGTCGGGTGCTAGCGGGAGCACAGATACGCAGTATTTT.

The gene calls are TRBV7-6 and TRBJ2-1; 9 nucleotides match TRBD2. V was clipped by 1 base and J by 6 bases; unmatched bases: 13. The germline V gene encodes CDR1 SGHVS and CDR2 FNYEAQ. The length of the CDR3 is 18 residues. CDR3 loop: CASSLVELAGLMSNEQFF. CDR3 in DNA: TGTGCCAGCAGCTTAGTCGAGCTAGCGGGACTTATGAGCAATGAGCAGTTCTTC.

In nucleotides, the CDR3 is TGTGCCAGCACCTCGGGACAACCGGTGGAAAAACTGTTTTTT. Amino acid sequence: CASTSGQPVEKLFF. The chain joins TRBV28 to TRBJ1-4, with a weak D call TRBD1 (6 bases). In germline, CDR1 is MDHEN, CDR2 SYDVKM. CDR3 length: 14 residues. The V end was cut by 7 bases, the J end by 8 bases, with 17 bases between.

The chain employs TRBV27 and TRBJ1-1, with a tentative D call TRBD1 (6 bases). V lost 3 bases and J 0 bases, leaving 8 bases between the germline ends. There are 14 residues in the CDR3. Germline assignment: CDR1 MNHEY and CDR2 SMNVEV (reference sequence). The CDR3 DNA sequence: TGTGCCAGCAGTTTGGACAGATTGAACACTGAAGCTTTCTTT. Protein sequence: CASSLDRLNTEAFF.